A single sample gave rise to the 20 T cell receptor beta chains below, sequenced in a study of glioma-infiltrating T cells after dendritic cell vaccination. As for time point: after dendritic cell vaccination, including at tumor progression/relapse. Assay: immunoSEQ multiplex PCR; the TCRdb copy retains only in-frame clones and omits some. The sample contains 55,000 to 75,000 clones, about 79% of which appear only once. The material was blood, obtained after dendritic cell vaccination. The receptors here all came from a human donor with glioblastoma.

CDR3 bases: TGCGCCAGCAGCTTGGACAGCACGAACACCGGGGAGCTGTTTTTT. As protein: CASSLDSTNTGELFF. This chain joins TRBV5-1 and TRBJ2-2; the D is unclear. This CDR3 spans 15 amino acids. Germline V CDR1 and CDR2: SGHRS, YFSETQ. Trimming took off 0 bases at V and 0 bases at J, with 6 bases between the two ends.

The rearrangement uses TRBV9 and TRBJ2-1; 12 bases are a match to TRBD2. The ends lost 4 bases at V and 8 bases at J; junction bases unmatched: 16. Looked up from germline, CDR1 is SGDLS and CDR2 is YYNGEE. CDR3 length: 18 amino acids. CDR3 sequence (DNA): TGTGCCAGCAGCACTCACCCGCCTAGCGGGGGGGCCGTCGATGAGCAGTTCTTC. It is translated as CASSTHPPSGGAVDEQFF.

The sample holds a few counts of this clone. The J gene is TRBJ1-6, the V gene TRBV27, with 7 positions matching TRBD1. Germline-derived CDR1 and CDR2 are MNHEY and SMNVEV (reference sequence). V dropped 9 bases and J dropped 10; count of bases not matched to a gene: 6. The CDR3 is made up of 12 amino acids. For the CDR3, the DNA is TGTGCCAGTGAGGGGGCCCGATCACCCCTCCACTTT. Amino acids: CASEGARSPLHF.

In DNA form, the CDR3 reads TGTGCCAGCAGCCGAGGGACATTCTCCACTGAAGCTTTCTTT. It specifies CASSRGTFSTEAFF. The V and J genes are TRBV11-2 and TRBJ1-1; weak D call: TRBD1 (6 bases). Germline CDR1 SGHAT, CDR2 FQNNGV. V lost 5 bases and J 4 bases, leaving 14 bases between the germline ends. This CDR3 is built from 14 residues.

J is TRBJ1-3 and V is TRBV9; a possible D gene is TRBD1 (6 bases). Germline CDR1 is SGDLS and CDR2 is YYNGEE. This CDR3 is 14 amino acids long. The V gene lost 2 bases and the J gene lost 0 bases, with 6 bases spanning the gap. CDR3 residues: CASSVGHSGNTIYF. The CDR3, as DNA: TGTGCCAGCAGCGTGGGACACTCTGGAAACACCATATATTTT.

The chain joins TRBV5-1 to TRBJ2-5; 7 bases map to TRBD2. V trimming: 0 bases; J trimming: 5 bases; junction bases outside the gene matches: 7. The CDR3 sequence is 15 residues long. The germline CDR1 and CDR2 sequences are SGHRS and YFSETQ. The DNA of the CDR3 is TGCGCCAGCAGCTTGGAGGGGAGGGAGTGGGAGACCCAGTACTTC. Translating it yields CASSLEGREWETQYF. The full variable domain, rest sourced from reference TRBV5-1 and TRBJ2-5, is KAGVTQTPRYLIKTRGQQVTLSCSPISGHRSVSWYQQTPGQGLQFLFEYFSETQRNKGNFPGRFSGRQFSNSRSEMNVSTLELGDSALYLCASSLEGREWETQYFGPGTRLLVL.

As to this clone: The junction departs from germline at one end; a sequencing error may be responsible. The V and J genes are TRBV27 and TRBJ2-7, with a tentative D call TRBD1 (6 bases). This CDR3 spans 14 amino acids. Germline lookup yields CDR1 MNHEY and CDR2 SMNVEV (reference sequence). CDR3 bases: TGTGCCAGCTGTTTGGGAACAGGGCCATACGAGCAGTACTTC. It yields the protein CASCLGTGPYEQYF.

The rearrangement uses TRBV11-2 and TRBJ2-7; TRBD1 matches 11 bases. The V and J ends lost 5 bases and 5 bases, in that order; junction bases with no gene match: 2. Germline-derived CDR1 and CDR2 are SGHAT and FQNNGV. This CDR3 has 13 residues. The CDR3 nucleotides are TGTGCCAGCAGCAGGACAGGGGGCCACGAGCAGTACTTC. Protein: CASSRTGGHEQYF.

This sequence joins TRBV5-1 and TRBJ1-1; D gene uncertain. Trimming took 0 bases from V and 5 from J, leaving 5 bases between them. The germline V gene encodes CDR1 SGHRS and CDR2 YFSETQ. The CDR3 extends over 12 amino acids. CDR3 sequence reads: CASSLVGTEAFF. In nucleotides, the CDR3 is TGCGCCAGCAGCTTGGTCGGGACTGAAGCTTTCTTT.

This clone appeared once. The chain recombines TRBV30 with TRBJ2-2, with D uncertain. The CDR3 totals 13 residues. In germline, CDR1 is GTSNPN, CDR2 SVGIG (reference sequence). V was cut by 3 bases and J by 6 bases, with 11 bases left in between. In nucleotides, the CDR3 is TGTGCCTGGAGGAAGCTAGGAGCCGGGGAGCTGTTTTTT. Protein: CAWRKLGAGELFF. Complete variable domain (other parts from reference TRBV30 and TRBJ2-2): SQTIHQWPATLVQPVGSPLSLECTVEGTSNPNLYWYRQAAGRGLQLLFYSVGIGQISSEVPQNLSASRPQDRQFILSSKKLLLSDSGFYLCAWRKLGAGELFFGEGSRLTVL.

The chain carries TRBV5-1 and TRBJ2-5, with D maybe TRBD1 (5 bases). The CDR3 contains 17 residues. The V gene's germline CDR1 is SGHRS and CDR2 YFSETQ. The V end lost 1 base, the J end lost 7 bases, and 23 bases lay between the germline ends. CDR3 bases: TGCGCCAGCAGCTTGAGGGCAGATGGGGCAGACGGTGCGACCCAGTACTTC. Its protein is CASSLRADGADGATQYF.

V usage is TRBV6-1 and J usage is TRBJ1-2; TRBD1 aligns across 7 bases. After removal of 2 bases from V and 6 bases from J, the junction contained 6 bases not matched to a gene. From germline, CDR1 is MNHNS and CDR2 SASEGT. The CDR3 has 14 amino acids. CDR3 sequence (DNA): TGTGCCAGCAGTGAACGGGCCAGGGGGGATGGCTACACCTTC. This codes for CASSERARGDGYTF.

In DNA form, the CDR3 reads TGTGCCAGCAGCCAAGATTCAGCCGGGACAGATAGCAATCAGCCCCAGCATTTT. Its protein is CASSQDSAGTDSNQPQHF. The genes are TRBV4-2 and TRBJ1-5, with 7 bases identical to TRBD1. The junction had 8 bases not matched to a gene; V was cut back by 0 bases and J by 0 bases. Germline V CDR1 and CDR2: LGHNA, YNFKEQ. There are 18 residues in the CDR3.

The genes are TRBV5-4 and TRBJ2-3; 10 nucleotides align to TRBD2. Germline values: CDR1 SGHNT, CDR2 YYREEE (reference sequence). CDR3 length: 16 amino acids. The ends lost 4 bases at V and 4 bases at J; junction bases unmatched: 9. This CDR3 is CASSQLSGGSPDTQYF. The CDR3 DNA sequence: TGTGCCAGCAGCCAGCTTAGCGGGGGGTCCCCAGATACGCAGTATTTT.

The chain links TRBV6-1 to TRBJ2-7; 9 nucleotides align to TRBD1. Trimming cost V 1 base and J 0 bases; bases outside gene matches: 1. This CDR3 is built from 15 residues. From germline, CDR1 is MNHNS and CDR2 SASEGT. The CDR3 sequence is CASSEETGGSYEQYF. CDR3 DNA: TGTGCCAGCAGTGAAGAGACAGGGGGCTCCTACGAGCAGTACTTC.

This chain uses TRBV30 with TRBJ1-5; 7 bases align to TRBD1. Germline CDR1 and CDR2: GTSNPN and SVGIG (reference sequence). The ends lost 2 bases at V and 2 bases at J; junction bases unmatched: 3. The length of the CDR3 is 14 residues. The CDR3 region has the DNA TGTGCCTGGAGTACAGGGGTGCGCAATCAGCCCCAGCATTTT. It encodes CAWSTGVRNQPQHF.

The rearrangement uses TRBV30 and TRBJ1-1; 7 bases agree with TRBD1. Germline assignment: CDR1 GTSNPN and CDR2 SVGIG (reference sequence). Trimming took 3 bases from V and 4 from J; bases not matched to a gene: 11. The CDR3 has 15 amino acids. This chain's CDR3 is CAWRGQSRSCTEAFF. The CDR3 coding sequence is TGTGCCTGGAGGGGACAGTCACGAAGCTGCACTGAAGCTTTCTTT.

The chain has TRBV6-5 and TRBJ1-5; D gene ambiguous. V was trimmed by 0 bases and J by 5 bases, leaving 5 bases between them. This CDR3 has 13 residues. Germline CDR1 is MNHEY and CDR2 is SVGAGI. In nucleotides, the CDR3 is TGTGCCAGCAGTTACTCCCGTTATCAGCCCCAGCATTTT. Amino acid sequence: CASSYSRYQPQHF.

CDR3 DNA: TGTGCCAGCAGCTTAAACCTCGTCGGGGGCACAGATACGCAGTATTTT. This gives the protein CASSLNLVGGTDTQYF. The V call is TRBV7-3, the J call TRBJ2-3, with D possibly being TRBD2 (5 bases). The CDR3 consists of 16 residues. Per the germline V gene, CDR1 is SGHTA and CDR2 is FQGTGA. Trimming removed 1 base at V and 1 base at J, with 12 bases between.

This chain connects TRBV6-6 to TRBJ2-7, with D possibly being TRBD1 (6 bases). CDR3 length: 15 amino acids. V was shortened by 4 bases and J by 6 bases, with 19 bases between the two germline ends. Germline CDR1 and CDR2: MNHNY and SVGAGI (reference sequence). The CDR3 region has the DNA TGTGCCAGCAGTTTGCAATCAGGACAGTTCCCCGAGCAGTACTTC. As protein: CASSLQSGQFPEQYF.